A selection of T cell receptor beta chains follows, all from one sample in a study of shared clonotypes between healthy human individuals. The assay was immunoSEQ multiplex PCR, and TCRdb's table has in-frame clones only and misses some. The sample carries about 1.5 million clones, around 98% recorded once. The sequencing sample was made of naive CD4+ T cells sorted from blood. Receptors were obtained from a man in his thirties or forties in good health. The CDR3 runs from the conserved cysteine through the conserved F or W. Each record gives: J gene, clone size, V gene, D gene, CDR3 protein, CDR3 DNA. D genes are given only for firm matches. Size values are once, few and many counts, or a class for expanded clones, and some rows have none.

TRBJ2-1 | NA | TRBV5-5 | TRBD2 | CASSPGTSGISYNEQFF | TGTGCCAGCAGCCCCGGGACTAGCGGGATCTCCTACAATGAGCAGTTCTTC
TRBJ2-7 | NA | TRBV5-6 | NA | CASSQRAAYEQYF | TGTGCCAGCAGCCAGCGGGCCGCCTACGAGCAGTACTTC
TRBJ2-3 | NA | TRBV29-1 | NA | CSVEEGGQSRPDTQYF | TGCAGCGTTGAAGAGGGGGGACAGAGCCGTCCAGATACGCAGTATTTT
TRBJ2-7 | NA | TRBV21-1 | NA | CASFGQGKSTSTAYYEQYF | TGTGCCAGCTTCGGACAGGGAAAATCGACTAGCACCGCATACTACGAGCAGTACTTC
TRBJ2-7 | NA | TRBV10-1 | TRBD2 | CASSERSGSRYEQYF | TGCGCCAGCAGTGAGAGGAGCGGGAGTCGGTACGAGCAGTACTTC
TRBJ2-1 | NA | TRBV6-6 | TRBD2 | CASKASGSEIDEQFF | TGTGCCAGCAAAGCTAGCGGGAGTGAAATCGATGAGCAGTTCTTC
TRBJ2-3 | once | TRBV5-3 | NA | CARSGRRGMESTDTQYF | TGTGCCAGAAGCGGGAGGCGGGGAATGGAGAGCACAGATACGCAGTATTTT
TRBJ2-7 | NA | TRBV7-9 | NA | CASSLAVASLSHEQYF | TGTGCCAGCAGCTTAGCGGTGGCAAGCTTGAGTCACGAGCAGTACTTC
TRBJ2-2 | NA | TRBV6-1 | NA | CAGRWGNTGELFF | TGTGCCGGAAGGTGGGGGAACACCGGGGAGCTGTTTTTT
TRBJ2-3 | NA | TRBV10-3 | NA | CAISEGPTTDADTQYF | TGTGCCATCAGTGAGGGTCCCACCACCGATGCAGATACGCAGTATTTT
TRBJ2-3 | NA | TRBV7-2 | NA | CASSSQTDTQYF | TGTGCCAGCAGCTCTCAAACAGATACGCAGTATTTT
TRBJ2-7 | NA | TRBV18 | TRBD2 | CASSPRGGSYEQYF | TGTGCCAGCTCACCACGGGGGGGCTCCTACGAGCAGTACTTC
TRBJ2-1 | NA | TRBV29-1 | NA | CSSRGGLSYNEQFF | TGCAGCTCTCGGGGTGGCCTCTCCTACAATGAGCAGTTCTTC
TRBJ1-2 | NA | TRBV29-1 | NA | CSVEGTRGNYGYTF | TGCAGCGTTGAGGGGACCAGGGGTAACTATGGCTACACCTTC
TRBJ2-7 | NA | TRBV29-1 | NA | CSVESGGTLREQYF | TGCAGCGTTGAAAGTGGGGGGACCCTACGCGAGCAGTACTTC
TRBJ2-5 | NA | TRBV5-4 | NA | CASSPRDQETQYF | TGTGCCAGCAGCCCGAGGGACCAAGAGACCCAGTACTTC
TRBJ2-7 | NA | TRBV18 | TRBD1 | CASSQGQGYEQYF | TGTGCCAGCTCACAGGGACAGGGCTACGAGCAGTACTTC
TRBJ2-1 | NA | TRBV7-2 | TRBD2 | CASRSNGGAYNEQFF | TGTGCCAGCAGGTCGAACGGGGGGGCCTACAATGAGCAGTTCTTC
TRBJ1-5 | NA | TRBV28 | TRBD1 | CASRLGQAITYSNQPQHF | TGTGCCAGCAGGCTAGGACAGGCCATCACTTATAGCAATCAGCCCCAGCATTTT
TRBJ2-3 | NA | TRBV9 | NA | CASSVEMDTQYF | TGTGCCAGCAGCGTGGAGATGGATACGCAGTATTTT
TRBJ2-5 | NA | TRBV27 | NA | CASSKTGRIYIETQYF | TGTGCCAGCAGTAAAACAGGGCGCATCTATATAGAGACCCAGTACTTC
TRBJ2-7 | NA | TRBV2 | TRBD2 | CASRGLAGRTYEQYF | TGTGCCAGCAGGGGGCTAGCGGGTAGAACCTACGAGCAGTACTTC
TRBJ2-1 | NA | TRBV11-2 | NA | CASSSRQALSYNEQFF | TGTGCCAGCAGCTCACGACAGGCCCTCTCCTACAATGAGCAGTTCTTC
TRBJ1-3 | NA | TRBV6-1 | NA | CATLGVFSGNTIYF | TGTGCCACTTTGGGGGTTTTCTCTGGAAACACCATATATTTT
TRBJ2-7 | NA | TRBV15 | NA | CATSREESVFYEQYF | TGTGCCACCAGCAGAGAGGAGAGTGTCTTTTACGAGCAGTACTTC
TRBJ1-2 | once | TRBV10-3 | NA | CAIRLGGYGYTF | TGTGCCATTAGGCTGGGGGGCTATGGCTACACCTTC
TRBJ2-1 | once | TRBV28 | TRBD2 | CASTLRTSGRGEQFF | TGTGCCAGCACCCTAAGGACTAGCGGGAGGGGTGAGCAGTTCTTC
TRBJ2-7 | NA | TRBV20-1 | NA | CSASFGEQYF | TGCAGTGCTAGCTTCGGCGAGCAGTACTTC
TRBJ2-2 | NA | TRBV5-4 | NA | CASSLPGDTGELFF | TGTGCCAGCAGCTTGCCCGGGGACACCGGGGAGCTGTTTTTT
TRBJ1-1 | NA | TRBV18 | NA | CASSPPEGTGEAFF | TGTGCCAGCTCACCACCAGAAGGGACTGGGGAAGCTTTCTTT
TRBJ2-2 | NA | TRBV7-2 | NA | CASSFMEGSTGELFF | TGTGCCAGCAGCTTTATGGAGGGCTCCACCGGGGAGCTGTTTTTT
TRBJ2-4 | NA | TRBV9 | NA | CASSADGGAKNIQYF | TGTGCCAGCAGCGCCGATGGGGGCGCCAAAAACATTCAGTACTTC
TRBJ2-2 | NA | TRBV5-1 | NA | CASSLDRFANTGELFF | TGCGCCAGCAGCTTGGACCGATTCGCGAACACCGGGGAGCTGTTTTTT
TRBJ1-1 | NA | TRBV7-2 | NA | CASSLEVRMNTEAFF | TGTGCCAGCAGCTTAGAAGTCAGGATGAACACTGAAGCTTTCTTT
TRBJ1-4 | NA | TRBV7-9 | NA | CASRTGQNQNEKLFF | TGTGCCAGCAGAACCGGACAGAACCAAAATGAAAAACTGTTTTTT
TRBJ2-7 | NA | TRBV10-1 | TRBD2 | CASSSGRTHEQYF | TGCGCCAGCTCCAGCGGGAGGACCCACGAGCAGTACTTC
TRBJ1-1 | NA | TRBV30 | NA | CAWSVSTEAFF | TGTGCCTGGAGTGTAAGCACTGAAGCTTTCTTT
TRBJ2-7 | NA | TRBV7-2 | NA | CASSWRALSSEQYF | TGTGCCAGCAGCTGGCGGGCCCTCAGTTCCGAGCAGTACTTC
TRBJ1-2 | NA | TRBV13 | NA | CASSLGRLDAVTF | TGTGCCAGCAGCTTAGGCCGCCTGGACGCTGTTACCTTC
TRBJ2-3 | NA | TRBV15 | TRBD2 | CATSLETSGADTQYF | TGTGCCACCAGCCTTGAGACTAGCGGAGCAGATACGCAGTATTTT
TRBJ1-1 | NA | TRBV27 | NA | CASSLSPGIGAEAFF | TGTGCCAGCAGTTTATCACCAGGGATAGGCGCTGAAGCTTTCTTT
TRBJ1-4 | once | TRBV29-1 | TRBD1 | CSVPGQGNEKLFF | TGCAGCGTCCCGGGACAGGGAAATGAAAAACTGTTTTTT
TRBJ2-3 | NA | TRBV19 | TRBD2 | CASNDGTSGSSTDTQYF | TGTGCCAGTAACGATGGGACTAGCGGGAGCAGCACAGATACGCAGTATTTT
TRBJ2-3 | NA | TRBV6-4 | NA | CASSAGLADTQYF | TGTGCCAGCAGTGCGGGATTAGCGGATACGCAGTATTTT
TRBJ1-4 | once | TRBV11-2 | NA | CASSTGQRTNEKLFF | TGTGCCAGCAGCACCGGACAGAGAACTAATGAAAAACTGTTTTTT
TRBJ1-4 | NA | TRBV15 | NA | CATSGLREKLFF | TGTGCCACCAGTGGGCTCCGGGAAAAACTGTTTTTT
TRBJ2-7 | NA | TRBV7-9 | NA | CASSLASQKNEQYF | TGTGCCAGCAGCTTAGCATCGCAGAAGAACGAGCAGTACTTC
TRBJ2-1 | NA | TRBV11-3 | NA | CASSLVLAGEVNEQFF | TGTGCCAGCAGCTTAGTGTTGGCAGGGGAGGTCAATGAGCAGTTCTTC
TRBJ1-5 | NA | TRBV2 | NA | CASSVGGADQPQHF | TGTGCCAGCAGTGTAGGGGGGGCTGATCAGCCCCAGCATTTT
TRBJ2-2 | once | TRBV11-3 | NA | CASSLVIGQTGELFF | TGTGCCAGCAGCTTAGTTATCGGACAGACCGGGGAGCTGTTTTTT
TRBJ2-7 | NA | TRBV6-5 | NA | CASTPTPIRTYEQYF | TGTGCCAGCACCCCAACCCCTATAAGAACGTACGAGCAGTACTTC
TRBJ2-3 | NA | TRBV6-1 | TRBD2 | CASSDPGGVGTDTQYF | TGTGCCAGCAGTGACCCGGGGGGAGTGGGCACAGATACGCAGTATTTT